This T cell receptor (beta chain) was obtained from a study of T cell responses to AZD1222 COVID-19 vaccine (dated by TCRdb to the early 2020s). Context from the whole study: AZD1222 recipients with second doses at about 4 weeks or about 12 weeks were pooled, because spike-specific TCR depth and breadth did not differ between schedules. Trial participants were enrolled by age into 18-55, 56-69 and 70-plus year subgroups, with around 150, 28 and 57 TCR-sequenced participants respectively. A total of under 250 trial participants underwent TCR sequencing, of whom around 210 had received two doses of AZD1222 and 26 had received two doses of the MenACWY control vaccine.

The CDR3 regions of human TCRbeta chains were subjected to immunosequencing. In the original analysis: Repertoire TCRs were matched against a reference library of SARS-CoV-2-specific TCRs generated with the MIRA antigen-specificity platform. Breadth was defined as the fraction of unique TCRs that were SARS-CoV-2-associated. Depth was defined as the fraction of total T cells that were SARS-CoV-2-associated. Using the MIRA data, each spike-specific TCR was mapped to the spike region that the TCR reacts to and placed in a CD4 or CD8 class. Log10-transformed breadth and depth values were compared by one-way ANOVA with Sidak's multiple comparisons tests. TCRdb provides this immuneACCESS table in a form limited to in-frame rearrangements. Some clones are lacking; in checked studies, under half of them reflect an unresolved V gene, and why the rest are absent is not known. That table is the source of V, J and clone size, and D and trimming were worked out from the DNA. A total of some 49,000 clones appear in this sample, approximately 80% of them only once. The ten largest account for under 7.5% of the sample.

This clone was recorded only once. Its antigen is currently not known. No much larger clonotype is one base removed from it; base qualities were not supplied. What the authors observed across the whole study: The vaccine-associated CD4 TCRs covered the entire spike protein, and the dominant responses fell in regions 160-218 and 743-854. After two AZD1222 doses, both the breadth and the depth of spike-specific TCRs were significantly higher than at day 0 and than in MenACWY recipients. Conclusions about previously exposed vaccinees were limited because only six AZD1222 recipients were SARS-CoV-2 seropositive at baseline. The 56-69-year group was small, and its depth increase did not reach significance, likely because of low power. Reportedly, close to half of the unique spike-specific TCRs recognized epitopes lying outside the regions that are mutated in the B.1.351 and B.1.1.7 variants. Participants were mostly white British and included more females than males, and it was suggested by the authors that clonal diversity may have been underestimated. No day 14 peak-response samples were available, so repertoires were characterized only after the peak T cell response.

The germline V end is reduced by 7 bases and the J end by 6 bases; junction bases left unmatched: 9. Per the germline V gene, MNHEY is the CDR1 and SVGAGI is the CDR2. Its CDR3 holds 15 amino acids, cysteine through phenylalanine. Only the CDR3 DNA stays, 45 bases, in frame from base 1. The meaning of the sample's time point label: baseline before first vaccination. Samples from vaccinated people were obtained from the UK trials COV001 and COV002, which included a single-blind randomized controlled phase 2/3 trial of AZD1222 (ChAdOx1 nCoV-19) in healthy adults. For TCRbeta chain sequencing, PBMC samples were collected from trial participants at day 0 and at day 28 after the second dose.

The source material was peripheral blood, sampled on day 0 of AZD1222 vaccination. In this chain, TRBV6-5 is recombined with TRBJ1-5, with 10 bases in between that match TRBD1. The receptor's source is an adult in good health. The CDR3 here reads CASTLGQGVTQPQHF. In nucleotide form, the sequence is TGTGCCAGCACCCTCGGACAGGGGGTGACTCAGCCCCAGCATTTT.